One sample yielded the 29 T cell receptor beta chains listed below, sequenced in a study of control samples from healthy donors and cancer patients. Produced via immunoSEQ multiplex PCR; TCRdb's table is partial and in-frame only. The table has 150,000 or so clones, over 80% seen once; the top ten hold around 2.1%. Material for sequencing was blood. The receptors were sampled from a woman aged 50 to 65 in good health.

The chain joins TRBV7-2 to TRBJ1-1, with 8 bases lining up with TRBD1. Germline assignment: CDR1 SGHTA and CDR2 FQGNSA. J gave up 2 bases and V 5 bases, and 7 bases lay outside the gene matches. The CDR3 loop spans 15 amino acids. The CDR3 DNA reads as TGTGCCAGCAGCCCGACGGGACAGGACAACACTGAAGCTTTCTTT. Amino acid sequence: CASSPTGQDNTEAFF. Filled out from reference TRBV7-2 and TRBJ1-1, the complete variable domain reads GAGVSQSPSNKVTEKGKDVELRCDPISGHTALYWYRQSLGQGLEFLIYFQGNSAPDKSGLPSDRFSAERTGGSVSTLTIQRTQQEDSAVYLCASSPTGQDNTEAFFGQGTRLTVV.

The chain has TRBV6-6 and TRBJ2-3, with a tentative D call TRBD2 (6 bases). The CDR3 is 13 amino acids. V lost 2 bases and J lost 4, with 7 bases in between. Germline loops: CDR1 MNHNY, CDR2 SVGAGI (reference sequence). The CDR3 coding sequence is TGTGCCAGCAGTTACGGAGGGGCAGATACGCAGTATTTT. This translates into CASSYGGADTQYF.

V is TRBV6-1 and J is TRBJ1-1, with a tentative D call TRBD1 (5 bases). Germline V lookup: CDR1 MNHNS, CDR2 SASEGT. The CDR3 is 15 residues long. The germline V and J ends were trimmed by 2 bases and 5 bases, with 15 bases remaining between them. The CDR3 coding sequence is TGTGCCAGCAGTGAAATGGTAGGGGAGTATACTGAAGCTTTCTTT. Translated, it gives CASSEMVGEYTEAFF.

The chain recombines TRBV25-1 with TRBJ1-3, with TRBD1 identical over 7 bases. The trim removed 5 bases at V and 1 base at J, leaving 11 bases unmatched. The CDR3 is 17 residues long. Germline V CDR1 and CDR2: MGHDK, SYGVNS. In DNA form, the CDR3 reads TGTGCCAGCAGTCGGACAGGTGCGGCTTTGTCTGGAAACACCATATATTTT. Translation gives CASSRTGAALSGNTIYF.

This clone was counted once. Because it lacks the conserved phenylalanine or tryptophan at the end, this CDR3 is likely a read error. The limits of the CDR3 on the DNA are not certain, so only TCRdb's listed CDR3 is given. This chain joins TRBV29-1 and TRBJ1-1; the table calls TRBD1, which could not be checked here. Germline V gene lookup returns CDR1 SQVTM and CDR2 ANQGSEA. The CDR3 spans 12 amino acids, including both terminal residues. The CDR3 region is CSVEAAGAYSVS.

This clone was seen a single time. This sequence joins TRBV11-2 and TRBJ2-2, with D tentatively TRBD2 (7 bases). V lost 7 bases to trimming and J lost 0 bases, with 15 bases between them. The CDR3 is 16 residues long. The germline gives CDR1 SGHAT, CDR2 FQNNGV. CDR3 protein: CASNPPGGPNTGELFF. CDR3 bases: TGTGCCAGCAACCCTCCGGGGGGCCCGAACACCGGGGAGCTGTTTTTT. The variable domain in full, with the rest retrieved from reference TRBV11-2 and TRBJ2-2, is EAGVAQSPRYKIIEKRQSVAFWCNPISGHATLYWYQQILGQGPKLLIQFQNNGVVDDSQLPKDRFSAERLKGVDSTLKIQPAKLEDSAVYLCASNPPGGPNTGELFFGEGSRLTVL.

The CDR3 DNA reads as TGTGCCTGGAGTGTTTGGGGGGATTTCATGAACACTGAAGCTTTCTTT. This gives the protein CAWSVWGDFMNTEAFF. V gene TRBV30 combines with J gene TRBJ1-1; the D gene is possibly TRBD1 (5 bases). The V and J ends lost 0 bases and 0 bases respectively, with 14 bases between them. CDR1 is GTSNPN and CDR2 is SVGIG in the germline V gene (reference sequence). The length of the CDR3 is 16 residues.

This chain connects TRBV5-1 to TRBJ2-7, with D perhaps assigned TRBD1 or TRBD2 (5 bases each). CDR3 size: 15 residues. Trimming took off 4 bases at V and 4 bases at J, with 18 bases between the two ends. The germline V gene encodes CDR1 SGHRS and CDR2 YFSETQ. The CDR3 sequence is CASSGGLGSRYEQYF. CDR3 DNA sequence: TGCGCCAGCAGCGGGGGTCTGGGTTCACGGTACGAGCAGTACTTC.

The J gene is TRBJ1-5, the V gene TRBV19; 8 positions match TRBD1. The CDR3 sequence is 15 residues long. CDR1 LNHDA and CDR2 SQIVND come from the germline V gene (reference sequence). V shed 5 bases and J 3 bases; nucleotides not matched to a gene: 6. CDR3 DNA: TGTGCCAGTAGTTCGACAGGGGTTGTCAATCAGCCCCAGCATTTT. Amino acid sequence: CASSSTGVVNQPQHF.

CDR3 sequence: CASSIGDRVSTEAFF. DNA of the CDR3: TGTGCCAGTAGTATAGGCGACAGGGTATCCACTGAAGCTTTCTTT. The chain combines TRBV19 with TRBJ1-1, with 7 nucleotides matching TRBD1. The germline gives CDR1 LNHDA, CDR2 SQIVND (reference sequence). The CDR3 sequence is 15 residues long. V gave up 1 base and J gave up 4 bases; unmatched junction bases: 6.

J is TRBJ1-4 and V is TRBV2; no clear D. CDR1 is SNHLY and CDR2 is FYNNEI in the germline V gene. The CDR3 loop spans 14 amino acids. The germline V and J ends were trimmed by 3 bases and 7 bases, with 12 bases remaining between them. The CDR3: CASSDGLPGEKLFF. CDR3 sequence (DNA): TGTGCCAGCAGTGATGGGCTGCCGGGTGAAAAACTGTTTTTT.

The chain joins TRBV28 to TRBJ2-4; possible D gene TRBD1, 5 bases. CDR3 length: 15 amino acids. V shed 6 bases and J shed 1 base, with 13 bases lying between them. The germline gives CDR1 MDHEN, CDR2 SYDVKM. In DNA, the CDR3 is TGTGCCAGCAGATCATCAGGGCTGGCCAAAAACATTCAGTACTTC. Amino acids: CASRSSGLAKNIQYF.

The genes are TRBV18 and TRBJ2-3; 7 bases are shared with TRBD2. This CDR3 has 20 amino acids. In germline, CDR1 is KGHSH, CDR2 LQKENI. The trim removed 1 base at V and 0 bases at J, leaving 16 bases unmatched. The CDR3 spells CASSPRRSSGRRESTDTQYF. DNA for the CDR3: TGTGCCAGCTCACCACGTAGATCTAGCGGCCGCCGTGAGAGCACAGATACGCAGTATTTT.

This chain uses TRBV11-2 with TRBJ2-3, with 8 bases matching TRBD1. The CDR3 is 15 amino acids. V lost 0 bases to trimming and J lost 5 bases; unmatched junction nucleotides: 4. Germline lookup yields CDR1 SGHAT and CDR2 FQNNGV. In DNA, the CDR3 is TGTGCCAGCAGCTTAGAAAAACAGGGGGGAGATACGCAGTATTTT. It is translated as CASSLEKQGGDTQYF.

The J gene is TRBJ2-5, the V gene TRBV3-1 (or the pseudogene TRBV3-2); 7 bases are shared with TRBD2. Germline values: CDR1 LGHDT, CDR2 YNNKEL (reference sequence). This CDR3 is built from 15 residues. V gave up 5 bases and J gave up 4 bases; unmatched junction bases: 10. DNA of the CDR3: TGTGCCAGCAGCAAGCCTGGGGGGGTCGGAGAGACCCAGTACTTC. It yields the protein CASSKPGGVGETQYF.

The chain combines TRBV27 with TRBJ1-3; D gene ambiguous. V was cut by 6 bases and J by 4 bases, with 13 bases left in between. The CDR3 length is 14 residues. Germline loops: CDR1 MNHEY, CDR2 SMNVEV (reference sequence). The CDR3 DNA follows: TGTGCCAGCAGCCCGAGACCACACGGAAACACCATATATTTT. Translation gives CASSPRPHGNTIYF.

The rearrangement joins TRBV5-5 to TRBJ2-7; D is unclear. V dropped 1 base and J dropped 2 bases, with 10 bases sitting between them. CDR1 is SGHKS, CDR2 YYEKEE, per germline (reference sequence). This CDR3 region has 14 residues. CDR3 DNA sequence: TGTGCCAGCAGCTTGTGGCTTGGGGCCTACGAGCAGTACTTC. Protein sequence: CASSLWLGAYEQYF.

The rearrangement joins TRBV6-1 to TRBJ2-3; D is unresolved. The germline V gene has CDR1 MNHNS and CDR2 SASEGT. The CDR3 has 15 residues. Trimming shortened V by 1 base and J by 1 base, and 9 bases separated the two germline ends. This CDR3 reads CASSEVLRRTDTQYF. CDR3 DNA: TGTGCCAGCAGTGAAGTGCTCCGGCGCACAGATACGCAGTATTTT.

The chain employs TRBV12-3 or TRBV12-4 and TRBJ1-2; D is possibly TRBD1 (5 bases). The CDR3 contains 12 residues. V lost 1 base, J lost 8 bases, and 8 bases lay in between. In DNA, the CDR3 is TGTGCCAGCAGTTTAGATGGGGCAGGCTACACCTTC. Translation gives CASSLDGAGYTF.

The chain recombines TRBV5-1 with TRBJ2-1; 9 nucleotides line up with TRBD1. Unmatched junction bases numbered 10, after V lost 2 bases and J lost 7 bases. In germline, CDR1 is SGHRS, CDR2 YFSETQ. The CDR3 length is 16 residues. For the CDR3, the DNA is TGCGCCAGCAGCTTCTCTACAGGGGGCCGGAGGAATGAGCAGTTCTTC. Its translation is CASSFSTGGRRNEQFF. Full variable domain (remainder filled in from reference TRBV5-1 and TRBJ2-1): KAGVTQTPRYLIKTRGQQVTLSCSPISGHRSVSWYQQTPGQGLQFLFEYFSETQRNKGNFPGRFSGRQFSNSRSEMNVSTLELGDSALYLCASSFSTGGRRNEQFFGPGTRLTVL.

The J gene is TRBJ2-7, the V gene TRBV7-8; the match to TRBD1 covers 9 bases. V shed 3 bases and J 1 base; nucleotides not matched to a gene: 4. Germline V gene lookup returns CDR1 SGHVS and CDR2 FQNEAQ. This CDR3 contains 15 residues. CDR3 residues: CASSFTGTGSYEQYF. Here the CDR3 DNA reads TGTGCCAGCAGCTTTACCGGGACAGGGTCCTACGAGCAGTACTTC.

This rearrangement joins TRBV3-1 (or the pseudogene TRBV3-2) to TRBJ2-4, with TRBD1 as a possible D gene (6 bases). Germline-derived CDR1 and CDR2 are LGHDT and YNNKEL (reference sequence). V dropped 6 bases and J dropped 4 bases, with 16 bases sitting between them. The CDR3 is made up of 15 amino acids. In nucleotides, the CDR3 is TGTGCCAGCAGTCCCACCGGGACAACAAAAAACATTCAGTACTTC. Protein product: CASSPTGTTKNIQYF.

The chain carries TRBV11-2 and TRBJ1-1; D is undetermined. Per germline, CDR1 SGHAT and CDR2 FQNNGV. This CDR3 region has 13 residues. V shed 0 bases and J shed 4 bases, with 6 bases lying between them. CDR3 region: CASSLDPGTEAFF. CDR3 DNA: TGTGCCAGCAGCTTAGACCCCGGCACTGAAGCTTTCTTT. Full variable domain (rest looked up from reference TRBV11-2 and TRBJ1-1): EAGVAQSPRYKIIEKRQSVAFWCNPISGHATLYWYQQILGQGPKLLIQFQNNGVVDDSQLPKDRFSAERLKGVDSTLKIQPAKLEDSAVYLCASSLDPGTEAFFGQGTRLTVV.

In this sample, this clone turned up once. The chain uses TRBV12-3 or TRBV12-4 and TRBJ1-2, with D possibly being TRBD1 (6 bases). This CDR3 has 13 amino acids. The V and J ends lost 8 bases and 2 bases respectively, with 12 bases between them. The CDR3 is CASQSRGNYGYTF. In nucleotides, the CDR3 is TGTGCCAGCCAATCTAGGGGGAACTATGGCTACACCTTC.

The chain couples TRBV2 to TRBJ2-2; D perhaps matches TRBD2 (5 bases). There are 14 residues in the CDR3. Germline-derived CDR1 and CDR2 are SNHLY and FYNNEI. V lost 6 bases, J lost 6 bases, and 14 bases lay in between. CDR3 region: CASSAIASSGELFF. The CDR3 DNA reads TGTGCCAGCAGCGCCATTGCTAGCTCCGGGGAGCTGTTTTTT.

The chain recombines TRBV28 with TRBJ2-7; D gene ambiguous. Germline V lookup: CDR1 MDHEN, CDR2 SYDVKM. The CDR3 is made up of 11 amino acids. Deletions cut 5 bases from V and 3 bases from J, with 5 bases between. As DNA, the CDR3 is TGTGCCAGCAGTCCCAACTACGAGCAGTACTTC. The encoded protein is CASSPNYEQYF.

The CDR3 sequence is CASSQDNGVGRANYGYTF. For the CDR3, the DNA is TGCGCCAGCAGCCAAGACAACGGGGTCGGTAGGGCTAACTATGGCTACACCTTC. The chain carries TRBV4-1 and TRBJ1-2, with D unresolved. V was trimmed by 0 bases and J by 0 bases, leaving 17 bases between them. The CDR3 has 18 amino acids. Per germline, CDR1 MGHRA and CDR2 YSYEKL.

The chain has TRBV5-1 and TRBJ2-7; D is uncertain. Germline V gene data show CDR1 as SGHRS and CDR2 as YFSETQ. This CDR3 comprises 14 residues. V was clipped by 0 bases and J by 2 bases, with 9 bases between them. CDR3 loop: CASSLAGGAYEQYF. CDR3 nucleotides: TGCGCCAGCAGCTTGGCCGGTGGCGCCTACGAGCAGTACTTC.

This rearrangement joins TRBV20-1 to TRBJ1-1, with D unresolved. Trimming left V 3 bases short and J 8 bases short, with 10 bases between. CDR3 length equals 11 residues. Germline V gene sequence: CDR1 DFQATT, CDR2 SNEGSKA (reference sequence). For the CDR3, the DNA is TGCAGTGCTAGTGCGGTGCCGGAAGCTTTCTTT. It encodes CSASAVPEAFF.